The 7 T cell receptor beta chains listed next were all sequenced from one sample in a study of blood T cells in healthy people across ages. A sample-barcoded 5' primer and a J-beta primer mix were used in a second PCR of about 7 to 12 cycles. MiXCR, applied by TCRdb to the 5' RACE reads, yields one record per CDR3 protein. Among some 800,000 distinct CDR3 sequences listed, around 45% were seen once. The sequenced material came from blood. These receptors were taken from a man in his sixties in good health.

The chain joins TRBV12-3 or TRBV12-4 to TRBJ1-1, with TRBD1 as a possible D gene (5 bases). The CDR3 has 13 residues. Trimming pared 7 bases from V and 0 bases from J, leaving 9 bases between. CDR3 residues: CASKGLMNTEAFF. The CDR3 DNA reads TGTGCCAGCAAGGGACTAATGAACACTGAAGCTTTCTTT.

In DNA, the CDR3 is TGTGCCAGCAAGGGGACTAGCGCTGAGACCCAGTACTTC. It translates to CASKGTSAETQYF. The chain uses TRBV6-2 or TRBV6-3 and TRBJ2-5; TRBD2 aligns across 10 bases. Germline CDR1 MNHEY, CDR2 SVGEGT. The trim removed 7 bases at V and 5 bases at J, leaving 4 bases unmatched. This CDR3 comprises 13 residues.

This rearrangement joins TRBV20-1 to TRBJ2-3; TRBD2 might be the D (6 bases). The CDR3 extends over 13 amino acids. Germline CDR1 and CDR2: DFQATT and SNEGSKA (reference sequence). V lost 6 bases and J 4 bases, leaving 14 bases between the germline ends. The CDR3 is CSANRRGSDTQYF. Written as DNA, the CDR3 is TGCAGTGCCAACCGGAGGGGTTCAGATACGCAGTATTTT.

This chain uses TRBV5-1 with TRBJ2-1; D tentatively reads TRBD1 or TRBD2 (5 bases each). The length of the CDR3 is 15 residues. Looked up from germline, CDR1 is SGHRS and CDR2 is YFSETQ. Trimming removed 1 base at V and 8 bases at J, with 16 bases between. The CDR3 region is CASSLTGNRGDEQFF. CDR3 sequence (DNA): TGCGCCAGCAGCTTGACGGGAAATAGGGGAGATGAGCAGTTCTTC.

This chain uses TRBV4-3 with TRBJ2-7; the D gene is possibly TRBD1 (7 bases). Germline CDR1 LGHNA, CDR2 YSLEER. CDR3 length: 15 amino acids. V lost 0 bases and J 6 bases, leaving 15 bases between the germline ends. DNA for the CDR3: TGCGCCAGCAGCCAAGATTTCGGCAGGGGGGCCGAGCAGTACTTC. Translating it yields CASSQDFGRGAEQYF.

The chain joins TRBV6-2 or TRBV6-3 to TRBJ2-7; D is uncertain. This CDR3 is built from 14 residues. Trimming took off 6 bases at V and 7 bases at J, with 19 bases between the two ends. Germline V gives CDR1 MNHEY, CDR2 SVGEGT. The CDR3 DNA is TGTGCCAGCAGCCCCAAGGGCCTATACAATGAGCAGTACTTC. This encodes CASSPKGLYNEQYF.

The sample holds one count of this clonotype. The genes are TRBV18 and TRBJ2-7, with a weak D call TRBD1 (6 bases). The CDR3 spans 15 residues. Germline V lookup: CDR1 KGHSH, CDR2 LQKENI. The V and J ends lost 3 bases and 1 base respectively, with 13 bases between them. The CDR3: CASSPRPGVSYEQYF. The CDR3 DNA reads TGTGCCAGCTCACCCAGGCCAGGGGTATCCTACGAGCAGTACTTC.